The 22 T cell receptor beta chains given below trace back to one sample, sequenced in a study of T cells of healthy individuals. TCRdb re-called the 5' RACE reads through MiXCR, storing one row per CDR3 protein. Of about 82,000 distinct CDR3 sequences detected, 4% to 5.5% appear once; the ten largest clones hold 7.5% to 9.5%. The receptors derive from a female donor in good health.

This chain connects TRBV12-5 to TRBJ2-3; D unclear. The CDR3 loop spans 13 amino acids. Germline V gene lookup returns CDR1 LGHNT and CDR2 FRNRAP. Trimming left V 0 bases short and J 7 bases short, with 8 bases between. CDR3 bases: TGTGCTAGTGGTTTGGTACGGTCCCATACGCAGTATTTT. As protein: CASGLVRSHTQYF.

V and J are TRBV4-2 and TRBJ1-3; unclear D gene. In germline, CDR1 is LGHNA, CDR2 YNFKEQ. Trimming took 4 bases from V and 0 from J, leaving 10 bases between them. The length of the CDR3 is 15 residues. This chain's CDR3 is CASSPSVVSGNTIYF. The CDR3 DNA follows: TGTGCCAGCAGCCCCTCAGTCGTCTCTGGAAACACCATATATTTT.

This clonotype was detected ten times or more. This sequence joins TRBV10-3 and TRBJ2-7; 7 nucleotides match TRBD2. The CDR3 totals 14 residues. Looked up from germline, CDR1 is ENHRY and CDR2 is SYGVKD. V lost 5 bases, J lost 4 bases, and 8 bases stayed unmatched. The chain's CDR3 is CAISNGGMRYEQYF. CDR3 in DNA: TGTGCCATCAGTAACGGGGGGATGAGATACGAGCAGTACTTC.

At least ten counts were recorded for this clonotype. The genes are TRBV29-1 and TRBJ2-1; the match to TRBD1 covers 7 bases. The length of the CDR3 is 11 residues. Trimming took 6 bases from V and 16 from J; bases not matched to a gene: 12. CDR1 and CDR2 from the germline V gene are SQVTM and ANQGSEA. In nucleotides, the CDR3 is TGCAGCGTGTGGACAGGTGGTTCGGTATTCTTC. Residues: CSVWTGGSVFF.

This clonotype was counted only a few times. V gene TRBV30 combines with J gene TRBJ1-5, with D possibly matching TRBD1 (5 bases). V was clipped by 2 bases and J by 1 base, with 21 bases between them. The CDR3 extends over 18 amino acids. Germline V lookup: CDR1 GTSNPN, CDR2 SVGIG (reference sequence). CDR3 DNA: TGTGCCTGGAGTTTCCACCTAGGTGGGGGACGGAGCAATCAGCCCCAGCATTTT. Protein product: CAWSFHLGGGRSNQPQHF.

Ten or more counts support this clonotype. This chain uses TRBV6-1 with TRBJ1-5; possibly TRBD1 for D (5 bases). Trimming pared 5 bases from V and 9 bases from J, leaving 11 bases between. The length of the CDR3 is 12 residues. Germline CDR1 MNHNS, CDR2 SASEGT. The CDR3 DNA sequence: TGTGCCAGCAGTCAACAGGATACGCCCCAGCATTTT. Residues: CASSQQDTPQHF.

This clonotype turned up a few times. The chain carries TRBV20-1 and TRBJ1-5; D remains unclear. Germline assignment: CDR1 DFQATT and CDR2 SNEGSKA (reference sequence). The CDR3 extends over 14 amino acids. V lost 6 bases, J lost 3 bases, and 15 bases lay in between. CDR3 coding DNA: TGCAGTGCCCCGTCCCACGGGGTCAATCAGCCCCAGCATTTT. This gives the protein CSAPSHGVNQPQHF.

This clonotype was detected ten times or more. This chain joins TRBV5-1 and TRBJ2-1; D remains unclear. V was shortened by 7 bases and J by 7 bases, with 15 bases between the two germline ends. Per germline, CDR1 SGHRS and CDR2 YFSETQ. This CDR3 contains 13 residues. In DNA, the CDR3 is TGCGCCAGCGAAGACCCAAATGGGAATGAGCAGTTCTTC. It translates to CASEDPNGNEQFF.

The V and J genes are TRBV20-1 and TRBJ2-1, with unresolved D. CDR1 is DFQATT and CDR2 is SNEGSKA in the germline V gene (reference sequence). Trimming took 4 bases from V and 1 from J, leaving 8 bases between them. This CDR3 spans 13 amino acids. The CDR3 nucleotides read TGCAGTGCTACCAGCGTGTCCTACAATGAGCAGTTCTTC. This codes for CSATSVSYNEQFF.

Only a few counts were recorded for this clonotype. DNA for the CDR3: TGTGCCAGCAGCCACGGTTCCTACGAGCAGTACTTC. Its protein is CASSHGSYEQYF. V gene TRBV3-1 combines with J gene TRBJ2-7; D gene ambiguous. V lost 3 bases, J lost 1 base, and 4 bases lay in between. The germline CDR1 and CDR2 sequences are LGHDT and YNNKEL (reference sequence). The length of the CDR3 is 12 residues.

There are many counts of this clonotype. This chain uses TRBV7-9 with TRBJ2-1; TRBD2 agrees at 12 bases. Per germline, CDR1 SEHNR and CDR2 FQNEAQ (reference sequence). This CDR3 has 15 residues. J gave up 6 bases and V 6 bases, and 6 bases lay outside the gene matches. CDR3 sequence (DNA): TGTGCCAGCAGGGAACTAGCGGGAGGACGCAATGAGCAGTTCTTC. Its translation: CASRELAGGRNEQFF.

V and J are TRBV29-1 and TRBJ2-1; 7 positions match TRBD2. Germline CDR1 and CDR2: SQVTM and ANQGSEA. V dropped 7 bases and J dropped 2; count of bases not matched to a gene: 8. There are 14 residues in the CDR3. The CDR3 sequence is CSDLSGPAYNEQFF. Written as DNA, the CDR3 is TGCAGCGATCTTAGCGGGCCAGCCTACAATGAGCAGTTCTTC.

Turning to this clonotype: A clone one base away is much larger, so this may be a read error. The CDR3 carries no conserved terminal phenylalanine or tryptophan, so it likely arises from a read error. The CDR3 DNA reads as TGTGCCAGCAGCCAAGAAGGAAACAGGCCCACTGAAGCTTTCCTT. Residues: CASSQEGNRPTEAFL. The rearrangement joins TRBV4-2 to TRBJ1-1; tentative D call: TRBD1 (5 bases). Germline V CDR1 and CDR2: LGHNA, YNFKEQ. CDR3 length: 15 amino acids. V lost 0 bases and J 4 bases, leaving 12 bases between the germline ends.

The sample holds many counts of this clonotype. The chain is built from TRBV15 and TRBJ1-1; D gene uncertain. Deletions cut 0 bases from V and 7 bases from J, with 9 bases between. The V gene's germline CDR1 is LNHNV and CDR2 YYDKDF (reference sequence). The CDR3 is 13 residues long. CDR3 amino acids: CATSRDLDGEAFF. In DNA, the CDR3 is TGTGCCACCAGCAGAGACTTGGACGGTGAAGCTTTCTTT.

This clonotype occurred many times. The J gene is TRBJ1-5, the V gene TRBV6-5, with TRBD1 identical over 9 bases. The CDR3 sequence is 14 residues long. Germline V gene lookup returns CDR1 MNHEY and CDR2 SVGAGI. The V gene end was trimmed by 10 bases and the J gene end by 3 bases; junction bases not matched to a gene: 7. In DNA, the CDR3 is TGTGCCACCCGGGACAGGGATCCCAATCAGCCCCAGCATTTT. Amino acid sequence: CATRDRDPNQPQHF.

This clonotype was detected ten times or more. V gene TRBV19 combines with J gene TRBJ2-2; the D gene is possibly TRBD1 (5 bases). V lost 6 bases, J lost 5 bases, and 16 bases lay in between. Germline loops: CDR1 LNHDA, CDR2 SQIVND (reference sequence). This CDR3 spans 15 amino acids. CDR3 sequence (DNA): TGTGCCAGTAGCCCAGGGTTAGGGAAGACCGGGGAGCTGTTTTTT. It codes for CASSPGLGKTGELFF.

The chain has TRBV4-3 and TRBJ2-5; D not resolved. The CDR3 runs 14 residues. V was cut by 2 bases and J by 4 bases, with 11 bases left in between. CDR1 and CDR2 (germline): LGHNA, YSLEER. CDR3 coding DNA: TGCGCCAGCAGCCAAATGTGGGCCGGAGAGACCCAGTACTTC. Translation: CASSQMWAGETQYF.

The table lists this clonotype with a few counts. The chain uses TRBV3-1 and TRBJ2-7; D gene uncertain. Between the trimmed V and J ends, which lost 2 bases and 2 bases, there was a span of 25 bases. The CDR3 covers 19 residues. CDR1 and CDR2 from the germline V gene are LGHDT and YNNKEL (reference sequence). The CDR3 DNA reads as TGTGCCAGCAGCCAATATCTTGCCTCCGGGCCATCACTCCCCTACGAGCAGTACTTC. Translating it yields CASSQYLASGPSLPYEQYF.

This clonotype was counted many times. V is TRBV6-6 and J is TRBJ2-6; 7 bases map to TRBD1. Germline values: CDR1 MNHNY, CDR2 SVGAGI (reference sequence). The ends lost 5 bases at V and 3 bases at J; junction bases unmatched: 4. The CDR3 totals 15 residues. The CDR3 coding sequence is TGTGCCAGCAGTCTGCAGGGGGTTGGGGCCAACGTCCTGACTTTC. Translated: CASSLQGVGANVLTF.

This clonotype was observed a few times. CDR3 protein: CASSRLRGTLVTGELFF. As DNA, the CDR3 is TGTGCCAGCAGCCGCCTCAGGGGGACCTTAGTCACCGGGGAGCTGTTTTTT. V and J are TRBV3-1 and TRBJ2-2, with 7 bases lining up with TRBD1. The length of the CDR3 is 17 residues. Germline V gene sequence: CDR1 LGHDT, CDR2 YNNKEL (reference sequence). The V gene end was trimmed by 4 bases and the J gene end by 4 bases; junction bases not matched to a gene: 12.

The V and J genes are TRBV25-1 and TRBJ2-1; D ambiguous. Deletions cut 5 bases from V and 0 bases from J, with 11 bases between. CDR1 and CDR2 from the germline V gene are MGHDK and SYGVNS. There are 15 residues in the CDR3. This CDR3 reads CASSPQVSSYNEQFF. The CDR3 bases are TGTGCCAGCAGTCCTCAGGTCAGCTCCTACAATGAGCAGTTCTTC.

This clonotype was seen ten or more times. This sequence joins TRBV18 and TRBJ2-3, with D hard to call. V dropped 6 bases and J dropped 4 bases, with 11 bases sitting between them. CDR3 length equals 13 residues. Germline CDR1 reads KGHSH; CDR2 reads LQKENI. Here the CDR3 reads CASSRPEADTQYF. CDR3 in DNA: TGTGCCAGCTCTCGTCCTGAAGCAGATACGCAGTATTTT.